This T cell receptor beta chain derives from a study of vaccination and CD4 T cells after COVID-19. This clonotype is classed as medium-sized. The antigen remains undetermined. Treatment meaning: roughly 10-day PBMC culture with coronavirus spike peptide pools or control peptides (ViraFEST assay). First, ViraFEST expanded antigen-specific T cells with peptide pools, and next it sequenced the TCRs. The V end lost 5 bases, the J end lost 3 bases, and 13 bases lay between the germline ends. CDR3 size: 14 residues. Per the germline V gene, CDR1 is SGHVS and CDR2 is FQNEAQ. Oncomine TCR Beta short-read sequencing was applied to DNA from cultured CD4+ T cells. From CD4+ T cells that had been cultured, genomic DNA was extracted. One entry per CDR3 protein results from TCRdb running MiXCR on the PCR reads. The repertoire holds just over 4,000 distinct CDR3 sequences, with roughly 20% as singletons.

The chain combines TRBV7-8 with TRBJ1-2; possibly TRBD1 for D (5 bases). The sequenced sample was CD4+ T cells from blood, cultured in vitro. The receptor was isolated from a human donor who had recovered from COVID-19. The CDR3 protein is CASSPAGPDYGYTF. The CDR3 nucleotides read TGTGCCAGCAGCCCCGCAGGGCCCGACTATGGCTACACCTTC.